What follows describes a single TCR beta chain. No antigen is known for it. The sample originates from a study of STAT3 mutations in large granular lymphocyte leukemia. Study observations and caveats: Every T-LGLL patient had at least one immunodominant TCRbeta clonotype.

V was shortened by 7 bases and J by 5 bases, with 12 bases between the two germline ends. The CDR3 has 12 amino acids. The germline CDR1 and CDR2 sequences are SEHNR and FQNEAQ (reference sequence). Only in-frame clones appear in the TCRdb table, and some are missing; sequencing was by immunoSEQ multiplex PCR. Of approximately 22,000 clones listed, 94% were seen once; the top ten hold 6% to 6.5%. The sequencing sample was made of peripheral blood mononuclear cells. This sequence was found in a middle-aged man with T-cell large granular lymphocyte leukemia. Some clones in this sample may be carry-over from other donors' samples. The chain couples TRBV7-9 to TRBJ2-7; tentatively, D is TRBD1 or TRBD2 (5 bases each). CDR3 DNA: TGTGCCAGCACCAGAGGGGCGGACGAGCAGTACTTC. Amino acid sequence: CASTRGADEQYF.